This T cell receptor beta chain was identified in a study of T cells in Graves' hyperthyroidism and ophthalmopathy. Study-level results: By a 13 V-J model, ophthalmopathy was set apart from stable hyperthyroidism.

Diagnosis of hyperthyroidism was new in patients aged 18 to 65, and its duration was under 2 months. Every diagnosis used clinical symptoms, serum thyroxine and TRAb, thyroid ultrasound and orbital computed tomography. Amplified TCR beta CDR3 regions derived from RNA transcripts. During a first-round RT-PCR of the TCR CDR3, the HTBI primer set was used. TCRdb reanalysed the multiplex PCR reads using MiXCR and keeps one entry per CDR3 protein. Here the sample spans 650,000 to 700,000 distinct CDR3 sequences, 17% being singletons. V shed 5 bases, J shed 0 bases, and the junction held 9 bases outside the gene matches. Germline loops: CDR1 SQVTM, CDR2 ANQGSEA. CDR3 length: 15 amino acids. Concerning this clonotype: Its target is not known.

The chain recombines TRBV29-1 with TRBJ1-1; 7 positions agree with TRBD1. This clonotype was sampled from a man in his fifties with Graves' hyperthyroidism. Sequencing was carried out using blood. In DNA form, the CDR3 reads TGCAGCGTTCGAGGGGGCGGACAGATGAACACTGAAGCTTTCTTT. Translated, it gives CSVRGGGQMNTEAFF.